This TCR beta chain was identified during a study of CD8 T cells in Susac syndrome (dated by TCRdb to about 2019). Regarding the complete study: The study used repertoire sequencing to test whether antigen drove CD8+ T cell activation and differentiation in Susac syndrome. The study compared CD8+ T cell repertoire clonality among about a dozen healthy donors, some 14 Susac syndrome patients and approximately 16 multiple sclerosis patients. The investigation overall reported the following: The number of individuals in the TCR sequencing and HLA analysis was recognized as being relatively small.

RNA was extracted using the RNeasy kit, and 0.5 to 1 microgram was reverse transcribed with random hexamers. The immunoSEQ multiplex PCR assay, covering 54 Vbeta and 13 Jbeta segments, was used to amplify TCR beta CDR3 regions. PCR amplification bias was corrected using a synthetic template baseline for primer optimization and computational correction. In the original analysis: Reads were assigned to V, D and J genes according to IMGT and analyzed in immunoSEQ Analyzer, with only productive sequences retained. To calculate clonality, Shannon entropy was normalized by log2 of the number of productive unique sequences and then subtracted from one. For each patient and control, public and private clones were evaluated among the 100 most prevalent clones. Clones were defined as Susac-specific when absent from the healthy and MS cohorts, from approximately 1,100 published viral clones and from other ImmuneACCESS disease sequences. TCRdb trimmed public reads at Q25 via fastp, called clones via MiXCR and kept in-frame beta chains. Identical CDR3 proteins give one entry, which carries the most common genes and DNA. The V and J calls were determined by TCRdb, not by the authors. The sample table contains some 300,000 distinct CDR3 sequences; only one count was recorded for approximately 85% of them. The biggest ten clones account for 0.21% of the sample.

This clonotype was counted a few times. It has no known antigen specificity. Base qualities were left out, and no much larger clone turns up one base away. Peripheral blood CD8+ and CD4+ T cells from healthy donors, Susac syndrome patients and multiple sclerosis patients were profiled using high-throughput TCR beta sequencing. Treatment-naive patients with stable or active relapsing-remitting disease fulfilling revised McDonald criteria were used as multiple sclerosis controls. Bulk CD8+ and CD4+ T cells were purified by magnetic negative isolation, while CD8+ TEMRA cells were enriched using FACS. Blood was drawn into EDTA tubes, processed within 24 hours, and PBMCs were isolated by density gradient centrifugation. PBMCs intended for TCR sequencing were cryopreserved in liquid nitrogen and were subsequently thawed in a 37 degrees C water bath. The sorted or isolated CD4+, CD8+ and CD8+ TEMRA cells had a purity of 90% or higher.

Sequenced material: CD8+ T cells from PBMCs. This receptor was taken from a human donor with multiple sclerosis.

CDR3 reads: CASSQDQIYEQYF. The base sequence is TGTGCCAGCAGCCAAGATCAGATCTACGAGCAGTACTTC. The V gene is TRBV4-2 and the J gene is TRBJ2-7, with the D segment identity uncertain. Based on the germline V gene, the CDR1 and CDR2 sequences are LGHNA and YNFKEQ. V sheds 0 bases and J sheds 3 bases, leaving 6 bases between their ends. Including the terminal cysteine and phenylalanine, the CDR3 comprises 13 residues. CDR3 DNA is the only sequence kept; it has 39 bases, read in frame from the first base.